The 15 T cell receptor beta chains below all came from one sample that was sequenced in a study of T cells in Graves' hyperthyroidism and ophthalmopathy. Amplified regions were TCR beta CDR3 sequences from RNA transcripts. Researchers ran a first-round RT-PCR on the TCR CDR3 using the HTBI primer set. MiXCR, run by TCRdb on the multiplex PCR reads, gives a single entry per CDR3 protein. Found here are over 400,000 distinct CDR3 sequences, approximately 15% of them singletons; the top ten hold approximately 13%. The sequenced sample consisted of blood. The source is a man aged 18 to 35 with Graves' ophthalmopathy.

This clonotype came up once. The chain couples TRBV7-9 to TRBJ2-7; 9 bases are a match to TRBD2. CDR3 length: 15 amino acids. J lost 0 bases, V lost 3 bases, and 3 bases had no gene match. Germline CDR1 SEHNR, CDR2 FQNEAQ (reference sequence). DNA of the CDR3: TGTGCCAGCAGCTTCTCTAGCGGGGTCTCCTACGAGCAGTACTTC. Translation: CASSFSSGVSYEQYF.

In this sample, this clonotype turned up many times. The rearrangement joins TRBV18 to TRBJ2-7, with D hard to call. V shed 0 bases and J shed 2 bases, with 11 bases lying between them. The germline V gene has CDR1 KGHSH and CDR2 LQKENI. This CDR3 is 15 amino acids long. CDR3: CASSPPQGGPYEQYF. CDR3 nucleotides: TGTGCCAGCTCACCACCTCAAGGTGGGCCCTACGAGCAGTACTTC.

This clonotype was found a few times. The gene calls are TRBV6-1 and TRBJ2-7; D is unresolved. Germline assignment: CDR1 MNHNS and CDR2 SASEGT. The CDR3 totals 13 residues. V dropped 2 bases and J dropped 4 bases, with 9 bases sitting between them. CDR3 nucleotides: TGTGCCAGCAGTGAAATTCTTGGGTACGAGCAGTACTTC. Residues: CASSEILGYEQYF.

The chain couples TRBV5-6 to TRBJ2-5, with D perhaps TRBD1 (6 bases). The CDR3 spans 14 residues. Germline lookup yields CDR1 SGHDT and CDR2 YYEEEE. With 4 bases removed from V and 2 bases from J, the gap between germline ends came to 12 bases. The CDR3 DNA sequence: TGTGCCAGCAGCGGAACAGGGATACAAGAGACCCAGTACTTC. Its translation is CASSGTGIQETQYF. Full variable domain (missing parts from reference TRBV5-6 and TRBJ2-5): DAGVTQSPTHLIKTRGQQVTLRCSPKSGHDTVSWYQQALGQGPQFIFQYYEEEERQRGNFPDRFSGHQFPNYSSELNVNALLLGDSALYLCASSGTGIQETQYFGPGTRLLVL.

The chain uses TRBV6-1 and TRBJ1-1; TRBD1 matches at 11 bases. The CDR3 contains 13 residues. In germline, CDR1 is MNHNS, CDR2 SASEGT. J gave up 7 bases and V 5 bases, and 3 bases lay outside the gene matches. As DNA, the CDR3 is TGTGCCAGCAGTAGGGGACAGGGGGTTGAAGCTTTCTTT. Amino acids: CASSRGQGVEAFF.

This clonotype appeared many times. The genes are TRBV3-1 and TRBJ2-7; perhaps TRBD1 as D (6 bases). This CDR3 contains 14 residues. V lost 1 base to trimming and J lost 6 bases, with 13 bases between them. CDR1 is LGHDT and CDR2 is YNNKEL in the germline V gene (reference sequence). The CDR3 region has the DNA TGTGCCAGCAGCCAAGGGGGGCGTTTTACCGAGCAGTACTTC. It codes for CASSQGGRFTEQYF.

This sequence joins TRBV15 and TRBJ2-2; a weak D match, TRBD2 (6 bases). The germline V gene has CDR1 LNHNV and CDR2 YYDKDF (reference sequence). V was trimmed by 5 bases and J by 8 bases, leaving 18 bases between them. This CDR3 is built from 15 residues. The CDR3 reads CATSPTRLGWGELFF. The CDR3 DNA sequence: TGTGCCACCAGCCCTACCCGACTAGGGTGGGGGGAGCTGTTTTTT.

Many counts were recorded for this clonotype. V is TRBV9 and J is TRBJ2-7, with D perhaps given as TRBD1 or TRBD2 (6 bases each). V lost 3 bases to trimming and J lost 2 bases, with 12 bases between them. Germline V gene data show CDR1 as SGDLS and CDR2 as YYNGEE. The length of the CDR3 is 14 residues. The CDR3 is CASSEGDFAYEQYF. The CDR3 bases are TGTGCCAGCAGCGAGGGGGACTTTGCCTACGAGCAGTACTTC.

The chain combines TRBV6-2 or TRBV6-3 with TRBJ2-3, with D hard to call. This CDR3 is built from 15 residues. V was pared by 0 bases and J by 0 bases, with 7 bases between. CDR1 is MNHEY, CDR2 SVGEGT, per germline. Here the CDR3 DNA reads TGTGCCAGCAGTTACTCTCCTTATAGCACAGATACGCAGTATTTT. It translates to CASSYSPYSTDTQYF.

This chain joins TRBV27 and TRBJ2-2; D is unresolved. Between the trimmed V and J ends, which lost 2 bases and 0 bases, there was a span of 13 bases. This CDR3 is 17 amino acids long. Germline V gene data show CDR1 as MNHEY and CDR2 as SMNVEV (reference sequence). The CDR3: CASSLLGVHSNTGELFF. The CDR3 nucleotides are TGTGCCAGCAGTTTACTTGGCGTGCATTCGAACACCGGGGAGCTGTTTTTT.

This clonotype occurred a few times. The rearrangement uses TRBV7-9 and TRBJ2-3; TRBD1 agrees at 7 bases. Losses at the gene ends were 4 bases for V and 0 bases for J; bases not matched to a gene: 7. This CDR3 comprises 16 residues. Per the germline V gene, CDR1 is SEHNR and CDR2 is FQNEAQ (reference sequence). Here the CDR3 DNA reads TGTGCCAGCAGCTCTGGGACAGCGACTAGCACAGATACGCAGTATTTT. It codes for CASSSGTATSTDTQYF.

This clonotype was detected many times. The V call is TRBV11-2, the J call TRBJ2-6, with no clear D. With 1 base removed from V and 3 bases from J, the gap between germline ends came to 10 bases. Germline V gives CDR1 SGHAT, CDR2 FQNNGV. The CDR3 has 16 residues. The CDR3 region is CASSLVWSGGANVLTF. The CDR3 bases are TGTGCCAGCAGCTTAGTTTGGTCTGGTGGGGCCAACGTCCTGACTTTC.

The V gene is TRBV7-2, the J gene TRBJ2-2; TRBD1 agrees at 9 bases. The CDR3 is 14 residues long. The junction had 5 bases not matched to a gene; V was cut back by 5 bases and J by 7 bases. Germline loops: CDR1 SGHTA, CDR2 FQGNSA. The CDR3 nucleotides are TGTGCCAGCAGCCTGGGACAGGGCTTCGGGGAGCTGTTTTTT. Translating gives CASSLGQGFGELFF.

This clonotype was recorded many times. The genes are TRBV5-1 and TRBJ1-1, with TRBD1 matching over 7 bases. J gave up 6 bases and V 3 bases, and 8 bases lay outside the gene matches. Germline CDR1 is SGHRS and CDR2 is YFSETQ. The CDR3 runs to 14 residues. CDR3 in amino acids: CASSYEGAGAEAFF. The CDR3 bases are TGCGCCAGCAGCTACGAGGGGGCTGGGGCTGAAGCTTTCTTT.

In its sample, this clonotype was seen many times. In DNA, the CDR3 is TGCGCCAGCAGCCAAGGTCCAGGGGGTAATGGCTACACCTTC. Its translation is CASSQGPGGNGYTF. The V gene is TRBV4-1, the J gene TRBJ1-2; TRBD1 aligns across 7 bases. V dropped 1 base and J dropped 6; count of bases not matched to a gene: 5. CDR1 and CDR2 (germline): MGHRA, YSYEKL. The CDR3 is 14 residues long.